This TCR beta chain was sequenced in a study of cytomegalovirus exposure and HLA in healthy donors. About the study: Of the donors genotyped, 398 in all, 75% to 85% fell in the Caucasian-associated ancestry cluster.

This clone showed up just once. The PCR used 60 Vbeta and 13 Jbeta primers. Using immunoSEQ multiplex PCR, the repertoire was profiled, and TCRdb retains in-frame clones only, with some absent. In the table there are about 130,000 clones, roughly 80% of which are singletons. Germline CDR1 is SGHRS and CDR2 is YFSETQ. This CDR3 contains 16 residues. The V segment lost 0 bases and the J segment 3 bases; nucleotides outside the gene matches: 5. The specimen was PBMCs. The clonotype originates from a man younger than 40 in good health and CMV-seronegative. This chain uses TRBV5-1 with TRBJ2-1; the match to TRBD2 covers 8 bases. The CDR3, as DNA: TGCGCCAGCAGCTTGGCCTCGGGAGGGCGCTACAATGAGCAGTTCTTC. This sequence encodes CASSLASGGRYNEQFF. Drawing the rest from reference TRBV5-1 and TRBJ2-1, the complete variable domain is KAGVTQTPRYLIKTRGQQVTLSCSPISGHRSVSWYQQTPGQGLQFLFEYFSETQRNKGNFPGRFSGRQFSNSRSEMNVSTLELGDSALYLCASSLASGGRYNEQFFGPGTRLTVL.